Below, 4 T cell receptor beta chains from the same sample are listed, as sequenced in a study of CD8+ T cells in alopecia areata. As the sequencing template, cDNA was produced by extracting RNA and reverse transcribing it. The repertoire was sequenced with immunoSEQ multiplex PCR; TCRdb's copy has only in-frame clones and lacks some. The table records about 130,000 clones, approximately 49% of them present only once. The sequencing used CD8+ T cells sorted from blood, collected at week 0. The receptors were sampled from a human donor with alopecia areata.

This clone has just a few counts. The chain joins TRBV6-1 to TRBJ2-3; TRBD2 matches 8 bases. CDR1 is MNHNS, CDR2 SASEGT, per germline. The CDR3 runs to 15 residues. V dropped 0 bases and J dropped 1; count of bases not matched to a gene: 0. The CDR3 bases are TGTGCCAGCAGTGAAGCAGCGGGGGGCACAGATACGCAGTATTTT. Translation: CASSEAAGGTDTQYF.

CDR3 in DNA: TGTGCCAGCAGCAAGGACAGCTATAGCAATCAGCCCCAGCATTTT. It codes for CASSKDSYSNQPQHF. J is TRBJ1-5 and V is TRBV27; perhaps TRBD1 as D (6 bases). Trimming stripped 6 bases from V and 0 bases from J, with 12 bases between. The CDR3 totals 15 residues. CDR1 and CDR2 from the germline V gene are MNHEY and SMNVEV (reference sequence).

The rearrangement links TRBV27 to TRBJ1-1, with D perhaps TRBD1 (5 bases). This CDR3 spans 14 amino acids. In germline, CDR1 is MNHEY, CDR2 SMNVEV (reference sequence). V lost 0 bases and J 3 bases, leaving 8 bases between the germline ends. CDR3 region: CASSLSMGDTEAFF. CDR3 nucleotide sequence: TGTGCCAGCAGTTTATCGATGGGGGACACTGAAGCTTTCTTT.

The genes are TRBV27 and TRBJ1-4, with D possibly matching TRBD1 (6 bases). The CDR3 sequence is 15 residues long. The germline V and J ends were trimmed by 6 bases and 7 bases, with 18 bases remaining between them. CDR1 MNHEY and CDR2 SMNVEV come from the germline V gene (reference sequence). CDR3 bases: TGTGCCAGCAGCACGAACAGGGATAGGGGTGAAAAACTGTTTTTT. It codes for CASSTNRDRGEKLFF.